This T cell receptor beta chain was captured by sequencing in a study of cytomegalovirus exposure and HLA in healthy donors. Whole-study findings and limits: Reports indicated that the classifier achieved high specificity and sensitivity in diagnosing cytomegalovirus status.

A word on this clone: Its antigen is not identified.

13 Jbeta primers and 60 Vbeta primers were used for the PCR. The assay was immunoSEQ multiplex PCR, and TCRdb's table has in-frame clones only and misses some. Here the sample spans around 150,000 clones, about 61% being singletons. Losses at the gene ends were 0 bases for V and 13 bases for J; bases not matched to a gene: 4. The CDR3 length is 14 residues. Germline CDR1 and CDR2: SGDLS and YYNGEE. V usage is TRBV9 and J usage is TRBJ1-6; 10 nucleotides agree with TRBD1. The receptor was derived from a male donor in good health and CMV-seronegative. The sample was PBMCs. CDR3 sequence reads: CASSVGQGASPLHF. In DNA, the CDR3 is TGTGCCAGCAGCGTAGGACAGGGGGCTTCGCCCCTCCACTTT.